The T cell receptor (beta chain) under discussion was sequenced for a study of cytomegalovirus exposure and HLA in healthy donors. Background on the study: When fewer than 400 donors were genotyped, 80% to 90% of them were found to fall in the Caucasian-associated ancestry cluster.

The junction had 4 bases not matched to a gene; V was cut back by 3 bases and J by 1 base. The germline gives CDR1 MNHEY, CDR2 SMNVEV (reference sequence). The length of the CDR3 is 15 residues. With regard to this clone: Its antigen is currently unknown.

The PCR contained 60 Vbeta and 13 Jbeta primers. Data came from immunoSEQ multiplex PCR; TCRdb stores just in-frame clones and leaves some out. The sample has roughly 120,000 clones; about 80% are singletons. General study findings and limits: Based on reports, TCR beta sequences accurately predicted HLA-A and HLA-B alleles for most subjects. Per a prior analysis, the majority of TCR beta V segments were productive roughly 87% or roughly 30% of the time.

The source material was PBMCs. The receptor was derived from a man aged 25-40 years in good health and CMV-seronegative. J is TRBJ2-3 and V is TRBV27; 7 bases map to TRBD2. CDR3: CASSFGLAGTDTQYF. The CDR3 nucleotides are TGTGCCAGCAGTTTTGGGCTAGCGGGCACAGATACGCAGTATTTT.